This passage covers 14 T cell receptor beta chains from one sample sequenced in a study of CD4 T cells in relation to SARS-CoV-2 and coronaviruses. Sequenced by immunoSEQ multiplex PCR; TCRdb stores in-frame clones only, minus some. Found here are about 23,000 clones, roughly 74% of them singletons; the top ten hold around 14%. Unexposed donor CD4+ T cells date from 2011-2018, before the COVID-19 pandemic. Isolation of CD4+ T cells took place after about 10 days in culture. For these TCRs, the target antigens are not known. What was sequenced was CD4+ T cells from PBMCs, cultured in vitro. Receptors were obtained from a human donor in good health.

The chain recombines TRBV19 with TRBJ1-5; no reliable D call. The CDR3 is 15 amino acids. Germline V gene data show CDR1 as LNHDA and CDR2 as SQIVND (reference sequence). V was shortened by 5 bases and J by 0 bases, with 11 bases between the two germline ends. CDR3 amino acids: CASSPRTYSNQPQHF. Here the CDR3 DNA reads TGTGCCAGTAGTCCAAGGACTTATAGCAATCAGCCCCAGCATTTT. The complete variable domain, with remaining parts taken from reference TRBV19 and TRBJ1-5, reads DGGITQSPKYLFRKEGQNVTLSCEQNLNHDAMYWYRQDPGQGLRLIYYSQIVNDFQKGDIAEGYSVSREKKESFPLTVTSAQKNPTAFYLCASSPRTYSNQPQHFGDGTRLSIL.

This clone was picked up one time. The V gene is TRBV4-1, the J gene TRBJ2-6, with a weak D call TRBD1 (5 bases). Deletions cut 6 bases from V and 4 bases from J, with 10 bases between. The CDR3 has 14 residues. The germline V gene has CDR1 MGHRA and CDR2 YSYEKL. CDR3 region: CASRDNTGANVLTF. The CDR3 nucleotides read TGCGCCAGCAGGGACAATACAGGGGCCAACGTCCTGACTTTC.

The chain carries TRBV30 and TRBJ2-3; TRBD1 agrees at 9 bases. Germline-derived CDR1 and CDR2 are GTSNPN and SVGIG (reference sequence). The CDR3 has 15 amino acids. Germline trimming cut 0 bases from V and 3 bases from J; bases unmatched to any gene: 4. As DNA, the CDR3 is TGTGCCTGGAGTGTAGAGACAGGGGGTACAGATACGCAGTATTTT. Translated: CAWSVETGGTDTQYF.

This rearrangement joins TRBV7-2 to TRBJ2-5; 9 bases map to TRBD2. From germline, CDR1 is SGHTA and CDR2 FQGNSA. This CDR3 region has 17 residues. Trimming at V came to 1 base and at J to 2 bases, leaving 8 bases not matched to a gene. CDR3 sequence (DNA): TGTGCCAGCAGCTTAGGCCTCACTAGCGGGCTACAAGAGACCCAGTACTTC. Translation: CASSLGLTSGLQETQYF.

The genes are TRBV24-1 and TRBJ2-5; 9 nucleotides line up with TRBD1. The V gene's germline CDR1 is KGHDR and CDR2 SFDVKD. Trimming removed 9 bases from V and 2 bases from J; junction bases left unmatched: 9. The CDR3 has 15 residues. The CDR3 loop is CATSLRQGGQETQYF. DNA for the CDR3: TGTGCCACCTCTCTTAGACAGGGGGGTCAAGAGACCCAGTACTTC.

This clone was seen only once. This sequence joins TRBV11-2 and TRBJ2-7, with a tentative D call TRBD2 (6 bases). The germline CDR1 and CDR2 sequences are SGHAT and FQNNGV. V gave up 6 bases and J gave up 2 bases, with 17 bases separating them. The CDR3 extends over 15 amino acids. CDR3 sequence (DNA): TGTGCCAGCAGTAAAACGTCGGGACTGCCCTACGAGCAGTACTTC. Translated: CASSKTSGLPYEQYF.

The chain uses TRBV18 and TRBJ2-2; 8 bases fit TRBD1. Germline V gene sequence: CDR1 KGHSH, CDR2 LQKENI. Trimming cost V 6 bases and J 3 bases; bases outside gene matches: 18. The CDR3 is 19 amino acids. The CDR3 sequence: CASSRPNSDRGAYTGELFF. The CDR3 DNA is TGTGCCAGCTCCCGGCCCAATTCAGACAGGGGAGCATACACCGGGGAGCTGTTTTTT.

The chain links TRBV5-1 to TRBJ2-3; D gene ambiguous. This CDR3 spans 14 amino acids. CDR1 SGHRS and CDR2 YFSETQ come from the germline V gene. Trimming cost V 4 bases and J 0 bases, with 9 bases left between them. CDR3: CASSDAASTDTQYF. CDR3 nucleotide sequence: TGCGCCAGCAGCGATGCGGCTAGCACAGATACGCAGTATTTT.

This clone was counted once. In nucleotides, the CDR3 is TGCAGCGTTGAACGCACCACTGAAGCTTTCTTT. Translated: CSVERTTEAFF. The rearrangement uses TRBV29-1 and TRBJ1-1, with unresolved D. Germline CDR1 and CDR2: SQVTM and ANQGSEA. This CDR3 has 11 amino acids. The V end was cut by 2 bases, the J end by 4 bases, with 5 bases between.

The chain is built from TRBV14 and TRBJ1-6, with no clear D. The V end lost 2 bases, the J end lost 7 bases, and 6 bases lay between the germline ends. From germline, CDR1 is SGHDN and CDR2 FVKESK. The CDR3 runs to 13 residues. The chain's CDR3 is CASSQLQNSPLHF. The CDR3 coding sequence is TGTGCCAGCAGCCAATTACAAAATTCACCCCTCCACTTT.

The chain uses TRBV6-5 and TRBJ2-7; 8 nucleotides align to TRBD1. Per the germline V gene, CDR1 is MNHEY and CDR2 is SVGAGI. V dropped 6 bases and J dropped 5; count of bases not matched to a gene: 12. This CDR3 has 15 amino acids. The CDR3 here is CASRRQGIGEDEQYF. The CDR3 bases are TGTGCCAGCAGAAGACAGGGGATCGGTGAGGACGAGCAGTACTTC.

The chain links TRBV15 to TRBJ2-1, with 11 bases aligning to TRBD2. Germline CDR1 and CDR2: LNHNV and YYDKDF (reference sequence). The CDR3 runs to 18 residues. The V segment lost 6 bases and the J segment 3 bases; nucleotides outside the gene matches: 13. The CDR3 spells CATSNIRTSGHGYNEQFF. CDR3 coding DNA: TGTGCCACCAGTAACATTAGGACTAGCGGGCACGGCTACAATGAGCAGTTCTTC.

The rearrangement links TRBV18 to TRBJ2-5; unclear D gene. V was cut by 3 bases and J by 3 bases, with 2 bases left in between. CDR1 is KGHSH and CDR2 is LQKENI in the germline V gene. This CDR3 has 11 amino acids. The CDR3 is CASSPKETQYF. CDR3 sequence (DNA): TGTGCCAGCTCACCTAAAGAGACCCAGTACTTC.

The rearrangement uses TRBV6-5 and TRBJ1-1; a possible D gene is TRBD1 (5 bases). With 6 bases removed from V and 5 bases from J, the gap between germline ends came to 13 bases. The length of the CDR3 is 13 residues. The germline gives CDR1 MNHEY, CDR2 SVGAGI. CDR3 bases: TGTGCCAGCAGAGAGAGCTCAGGGACTGAAGCTTTCTTT. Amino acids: CASRESSGTEAFF.